The present entry profiles one TCR beta chain with its context. The antigen is not known. The same CDR3 arises from other DNA sequences in this sample as well. This entry belongs to a study of cytomegalovirus exposure and HLA in healthy donors. Study-wide findings and caveats: As a later analysis showed, several of the most significant clusters appeared to be linked to common viral pathogens. Among TCR beta chains, those listed as cytomegalovirus-associated numbered about 160.

This CDR3 is 15 amino acids long. CDR1 is MGHRA, CDR2 YSYEKL, per germline. Trimming cost V 1 base and J 3 bases, with 13 bases left between them. The PCR had 60 Vbeta and 13 Jbeta primers. This table comes from immunoSEQ multiplex PCR, and its TCRdb copy is limited to in-frame clones, with some not included. In the table there are approximately 130,000 clones, around 82% of which are singletons. This TCR was sampled from a boy aged 5 to 17 in good health and CMV-seronegative. V usage is TRBV4-1 and J usage is TRBJ2-7; TRBD1 might be the D (5 bases). The source material was PBMCs. CDR3 sequence reads: CASSQVFGQSYEQYF. CDR3 coding DNA: TGCGCCAGCAGCCAAGTTTTTGGACAAAGCTACGAGCAGTACTTC.